Each of the 21 T cell receptor beta chains below was sequenced from the same sample in a study of neurological immune-mediated disorders. From the 5' RACE reads, TCRdb called clonotypes with MiXCR, one entry per CDR3 protein. The sample has 66,000 or so distinct CDR3 sequences; roughly 4.5% are singletons. Sequences were obtained from PBMCs. Receptors were obtained from a young man with multiple sclerosis.

This clonotype has ten or more counts. V gene TRBV29-1 combines with J gene TRBJ1-3; D not resolved. CDR1 and CDR2 from the germline V gene are SQVTM and ANQGSEA. V was pared by 6 bases and J by 0 bases, with 9 bases between. The CDR3 totals 13 residues. The CDR3 loop is CSVGEVSGNTIYF. In DNA form, the CDR3 reads TGCAGCGTCGGAGAGGTCTCTGGAAACACCATATATTTT. Full variable domain (outside the CDR3, taken from reference TRBV29-1 and TRBJ1-3): SAVISQKPSRDICQRGTSLTIQCQVDSQVTMMFWYRQQPGQSLTLIATANQGSEATYESGFVIDKFPISRPNLTFSTLTVSNMSPEDSSIYLCSVGEVSGNTIYFGEGSWLTVV.

This clonotype was counted at least ten times. The rearrangement uses TRBV20-1 and TRBJ2-1; possible D gene TRBD1, 6 bases. V was shortened by 5 bases and J by 8 bases, with 16 bases between the two germline ends. The germline V gene encodes CDR1 DFQATT and CDR2 SNEGSKA (reference sequence). The CDR3 runs 13 residues. CDR3 in amino acids: CSALVARGYEQFF. In nucleotides, the CDR3 is TGCAGTGCTTTAGTCGCCAGGGGCTATGAGCAGTTCTTC.

The V gene is TRBV29-1, the J gene TRBJ1-1; no clear D gene. Germline V gene lookup returns CDR1 SQVTM and CDR2 ANQGSEA. This CDR3 is built from 13 residues. Between the trimmed V and J ends, which lost 2 bases and 1 base, there was a span of 8 bases. CDR3 residues: CSVEIVQNTEAFF. CDR3 nucleotides: TGCAGCGTTGAAATTGTACAGAACACTGAAGCTTTCTTT.

The V and J genes are TRBV5-5 and TRBJ2-3, with no clear D. Trimming pared 0 bases from V and 2 bases from J, leaving 10 bases between. This CDR3 is 15 amino acids long. Looked up from germline, CDR1 is SGHKS and CDR2 is YYEKEE (reference sequence). The CDR3 loop is CASSLDSSSTDTQYF. The CDR3 DNA sequence: TGTGCCAGCAGCTTGGACAGCTCCTCCACAGATACGCAGTATTTT.

The sample holds many counts of this clonotype. The CDR3 is CAISGTVQGASLVTDTQYF. The CDR3 bases are TGTGCCATCAGTGGGACGGTCCAGGGGGCGTCTCTGGTCACAGATACGCAGTATTTT. The gene calls are TRBV10-3 and TRBJ2-3; 8 nucleotides align to TRBD1. From germline, CDR1 is ENHRY and CDR2 SYGVKD. The V segment lost 4 bases and the J segment 2 bases; nucleotides outside the gene matches: 17. The CDR3 runs to 19 residues.

By share, this clonotype ranks as medium-sized. The chain employs TRBV3-1 and TRBJ2-7, with TRBD1 identical over 7 bases. After removal of 4 bases from V and 3 bases from J, the junction contained 3 bases not matched to a gene. The germline V gene encodes CDR1 LGHDT and CDR2 YNNKEL (reference sequence). The CDR3 spans 13 residues. The CDR3 region is CASSPGQFYEQYF. The DNA of the CDR3 is TGTGCCAGCAGCCCGGGACAGTTCTACGAGCAGTACTTC.

This clonotype was seen a handful of times. The V and J genes are TRBV3-1 and TRBJ1-1, with D hard to call. The CDR3 spans 17 residues. The ends were cut back, 5 bases at V and 7 bases at J, with 26 bases in the middle. From germline, CDR1 is LGHDT and CDR2 YNNKEL (reference sequence). The CDR3 spells CASSGKGRSEARSEAFF. The CDR3 DNA is TGTGCCAGCAGCGGGAAAGGTAGGTCTGAAGCGAGAAGTGAAGCTTTCTTT.

V is TRBV5-1 and J is TRBJ1-1; 7 bases align to TRBD1. The J segment lost 8 bases and the V segment lost 5 bases, leaving 3 bases of the junction unmatched. The germline CDR1 and CDR2 sequences are SGHRS and YFSETQ. The CDR3 is 11 amino acids. CDR3 sequence: CASREDREAFF. The CDR3 region has the DNA TGCGCCAGCAGGGAGGACAGGGAAGCTTTCTTT.

Points on this clonotype: Relative to the germline gene, one junction end is altered; a read error may explain this. The chain carries TRBV20-1 and TRBJ1-5, with D unclear. Germline lookup yields CDR1 DFQATT and CDR2 SNEGSKA (reference sequence). CDR3 length: 14 amino acids. The CDR3 coding sequence is TGCAGTGCTAGAGATATTAAAACGAATCAGCCCCAGAATTTT. Protein product: CSARDIKTNQPQNF.

The table lists this clonotype with many counts. The genes are TRBV11-2 and TRBJ2-7; a possible D gene is TRBD1 (5 bases). The CDR3 spans 16 residues. V was clipped by 2 bases and J by 0 bases, with 14 bases between them. Germline CDR1 is SGHAT and CDR2 is FQNNGV. CDR3 coding DNA: TGTGCCAGCAGCTTACTCAGGGTCGGACCCTCCTACGAGCAGTACTTC. Translated: CASSLLRVGPSYEQYF.

A few counts support this clonotype. A read error may produce the germline difference seen at one junction end. V usage is TRBV7-6 and J usage is TRBJ1-6, with 9 bases aligning to TRBD1. The CDR3 has 14 residues. From germline, CDR1 is SGHVS and CDR2 FNYEAQ. The CDR3 coding sequence is TGTGCCAGCAGCTTGGACAGGGGAAATTCACCCCTCAACTTT. Amino acid sequence: CASSLDRGNSPLNF.

This clonotype was counted ten times or more. The chain's CDR3 is CASSLGGQGSNQPQHF. The CDR3 DNA reads TGCGCCAGCAGCCTAGGGGGGCAGGGGAGCAATCAGCCCCAGCATTTT. V usage is TRBV4-1 and J usage is TRBJ1-5; D may be TRBD1 (6 bases). Germline CDR1 is MGHRA and CDR2 is YSYEKL. The CDR3 sequence is 16 residues long. With 4 bases removed from V and 1 base from J, the gap between germline ends came to 14 bases.

The chain joins TRBV24-1 to TRBJ1-1; D uncertain. The CDR3 runs 17 residues. The V end was cut by 3 bases, the J end by 0 bases, with 16 bases between. The germline CDR1 and CDR2 sequences are KGHDR and SFDVKD. CDR3 nucleotides: TGTGCCACCAGTGATAGTGACAACTTCTACCTGAACACTGAAGCTTTCTTT. Translating gives CATSDSDNFYLNTEAFF.

This clonotype was observed at least ten times. The rearrangement uses TRBV7-9 and TRBJ2-3; D might be TRBD2 (6 bases). Looked up from germline, CDR1 is SEHNR and CDR2 is FQNEAQ (reference sequence). V dropped 0 bases and J dropped 7 bases, with 20 bases sitting between them. CDR3 length: 17 residues. This chain's CDR3 is CASSLAPEGPYPHTQYF. CDR3 sequence (DNA): TGTGCCAGCAGCTTAGCGCCGGAGGGGCCCTATCCTCATACGCAGTATTTT.

V is TRBV11-2 and J is TRBJ1-1; D is uncertain. The length of the CDR3 is 12 residues. CDR1 is SGHAT and CDR2 is FQNNGV in the germline V gene. The V and J ends lost 1 base and 5 bases respectively, with 5 bases between them. The CDR3 nucleotides read TGTGCCAGCAGCTTAGGAGTGACTGAAGCTTTCTTT. Translation: CASSLGVTEAFF.

Many counts were recorded for this clonotype. The rearrangement joins TRBV20-1 to TRBJ1-4; weak D call: TRBD1 (6 bases). From germline, CDR1 is DFQATT and CDR2 SNEGSKA (reference sequence). V shed 5 bases and J shed 10 bases, with 11 bases lying between them. The CDR3 is 11 residues long. In nucleotides, the CDR3 is TGCAGTGCTCAGGCGGGGGCAAAACTGTTTTTT. Its protein is CSAQAGAKLFF.

This clonotype turned up a few times. The CDR3 ends on some other residue instead of the conserved phenylalanine or tryptophan, so this is likely a read error. The rearrangement uses TRBV5-1 and TRBJ2-7; the D gene is possibly TRBD1 (6 bases). The germline V gene encodes CDR1 SGHRS and CDR2 YFSETQ. Trimming stripped 5 bases from V and 1 base from J, with 13 bases between. The CDR3 has 14 amino acids. The CDR3: CASRTDGQSYEQYN. The CDR3, as DNA: TGCGCCAGCAGAACGGATGGACAGTCCTACGAGCAGTACAAC.

This clonotype came up many times. The chain carries TRBV7-6 and TRBJ2-7; D not resolved. The V end was cut by 2 bases, the J end by 2 bases, with 13 bases between. The CDR3 spans 15 residues. From germline, CDR1 is SGHVS and CDR2 FNYEAQ. The CDR3, as DNA: TGTGCCAGCAGCTTACGCCCGGCGCCAGCCTACGAGCAGTACTTC. This translates into CASSLRPAPAYEQYF.

The sample holds many counts of this clonotype. This rearrangement joins TRBV7-2 to TRBJ2-7; the D gene could be TRBD1 or TRBD2 (5 bases each). The germline V and J ends were trimmed by 5 bases and 4 bases, with 18 bases remaining between them. The CDR3 totals 15 residues. The germline gives CDR1 SGHTA, CDR2 FQGNSA. Written as DNA, the CDR3 is TGTGCCAGCAGCGTCCAGGAGGTGGGGCCGTACGAGCAGTACGTC. Its protein product is CASSVQEVGPYEQYV.

This clonotype was seen many times. The chain recombines TRBV6-5 with TRBJ1-5; D is unresolved. Germline CDR1 reads MNHEY; CDR2 reads SVGAGI. The CDR3 spans 13 residues. Deletions cut 4 bases from V and 8 bases from J, with 12 bases between. CDR3 sequence: CASSSRKIEPQHF. The CDR3 nucleotides are TGTGCCAGCAGTTCTAGGAAGATCGAGCCCCAGCATTTT.

This clonotype was detected many times. The chain combines TRBV12-3 or TRBV12-4 with TRBJ2-2, with TRBD1 matching 8 bases. The CDR3 contains 15 residues. V trimming: 7 bases; J trimming: 4 bases; junction bases outside the gene matches: 8. The DNA of the CDR3 is TGTGCCAGCACCGTCAGGGGGCTGTTCACCGGGGAGCTGTTTTTT. This encodes CASTVRGLFTGELFF.